This T cell receptor (beta chain) derives from a study of liver allograft versus peripheral blood T cells. Turning to the study itself: Repertoires of T cell receptors in transplanted livers were compared with recipients' peripheral blood repertoires. Findings and limits, study-wide: According to reports, the T cell receptor repertoires inside liver allografts differed from those in peripheral blood.

CDR1 and CDR2 from the germline V gene are SGHKS and YYEKEE (reference sequence). V was pared by 4 bases and J by 6 bases, with 9 bases of the junction left unmatched. The CDR3 loop spans 16 amino acids. This clonotype is medium-sized by share. Its target is unknown. TCRdb reprocessed the reads via MiXCR and lists one record per CDR3 protein. This table holds roughly 4,000 distinct CDR3 sequences, around 16% found once. V gene TRBV5-5 combines with J gene TRBJ2-1; 11 positions agree with TRBD2. The clonotype was recovered from a human patient who had a liver transplant. Some of the T cells may derive from the graft donor. The CDR3 loop is CASSPASGGTLNEQFF. The CDR3 DNA reads as TGTGCCAGCAGCCCAGCTAGCGGGGGGACACTCAATGAGCAGTTCTTC.